These 22 T cell receptor beta chains share one sample of origin, sequenced in a study of blood T cell repertoires in COVID-19. Assay: immunoSEQ multiplex PCR; the TCRdb copy retains only in-frame clones and omits some. Here the sample spans around 620,000 clones, just under 90% being singletons. The sequencing sample was made of peripheral blood. The receptors shown here come from a young woman with acute or convalescent COVID-19.

The CDR3 here is CASSQPGQGNTIYF. The CDR3, as DNA: TGCGCCAGCAGCCAGCCGGGACAGGGAAACACCATATATTTT. This chain links TRBV5-1 with TRBJ1-3, with 7 bases that match TRBD1. CDR1 is SGHRS and CDR2 is YFSETQ in the germline V gene. The CDR3 extends over 14 amino acids. The ends lost 4 bases at V and 4 bases at J; junction bases unmatched: 5.

The sample holds one count of this clone. The V gene is TRBV30, the J gene TRBJ2-1, with a weak D call TRBD2 (5 bases). Trimming took 2 bases from V and 5 from J, leaving 7 bases between them. The CDR3 sequence is 12 residues long. CDR1 is GTSNPN and CDR2 is SVGIG in the germline V gene (reference sequence). CDR3 DNA sequence: TGTGCCTGGAGTTACGGGGACAATGAGCAGTTCTTC. This encodes CAWSYGDNEQFF.

This clone is medium-sized in the sample. The rearrangement links TRBV19 to TRBJ2-5, with 8 bases identical to TRBD1. With 3 bases clipped from V and 4 bases from J, the junction kept 7 bases outside the gene matches. Germline lookup yields CDR1 LNHDA and CDR2 SQIVND (reference sequence). The CDR3 totals 15 residues. The chain's CDR3 is CASSMGSGGRETQYF. CDR3 DNA sequence: TGTGCCAGTAGTATGGGGTCAGGGGGCAGAGAGACCCAGTACTTC.

In the case of this clone: Other DNA sequences of this sample code for an identical CDR3. The chain employs TRBV3-1 (or the pseudogene TRBV3-2) and TRBJ1-6; 7 bases map to TRBD1. The CDR3 totals 15 residues. Trimming cost V 1 base and J 4 bases; bases outside gene matches: 1. In germline, CDR1 is LGHDT, CDR2 YNNKEL (reference sequence). CDR3: CASSQGQGYNSPLHF. The CDR3 nucleotides are TGTGCCAGCAGCCAAGGACAGGGTTATAATTCACCCCTCCACTTT.

This clone was counted a single time. The chain links TRBV13 to TRBJ1-1; 8 bases agree with TRBD1. Germline values: CDR1 PRHDT, CDR2 FYEKMQ (reference sequence). This CDR3 has 15 amino acids. V lost 4 bases to trimming and J lost 4 bases; unmatched junction nucleotides: 8. The CDR3 reads CASSSRTGRFTEAFF. CDR3 coding DNA: TGTGCCAGCAGCTCTAGGACAGGGAGGTTCACTGAAGCTTTCTTT.

This clone occurred a few times. V usage is TRBV19 and J usage is TRBJ1-3, with 7 bases that match TRBD1. The V and J ends lost 8 bases and 5 bases, in that order; junction bases with no gene match: 6. This CDR3 comprises 13 residues. Per the germline V gene, CDR1 is LNHDA and CDR2 is SQIVND (reference sequence). The CDR3 region is CASGDRDRNTIYF. CDR3 DNA sequence: TGTGCCAGTGGTGACAGGGATAGAAACACCATATATTTT.

This clone came up once. The chain recombines TRBV27 with TRBJ1-1; 9 nucleotides align to TRBD1. Unmatched junction bases numbered 7, after V lost 4 bases and J lost 4 bases. From germline, CDR1 is MNHEY and CDR2 SMNVEV (reference sequence). The CDR3 is 15 amino acids. In nucleotides, the CDR3 is TGTGCCAGCAGTTCACCCGGGACAGGGTTCACTGAAGCTTTCTTT. This sequence encodes CASSSPGTGFTEAFF.

The CDR3 sequence: CASSVVRDRIGNQPQHF. The CDR3 nucleotides are TGTGCCAGCAGTGTAGTAAGGGACAGGATAGGTAATCAGCCCCAGCATTTT. This rearrangement joins TRBV6-1 to TRBJ1-5, with TRBD1 identical over 8 bases. V shed 4 bases, J shed 4 bases, and the junction held 12 bases outside the gene matches. The CDR3 is 17 residues long. The germline V gene has CDR1 MNHNS and CDR2 SASEGT.

V and J are TRBV11-2 and TRBJ2-7, with TRBD1 matching 9 bases. Germline CDR1 SGHAT, CDR2 FQNNGV. After removal of 3 bases from V and 6 bases from J, the junction contained 6 bases not matched to a gene. The CDR3 covers 14 residues. The CDR3 DNA reads TGTGCCAGCAGCTTTGGGACAGGGTCGGGCGAGCAGTACTTC. It is translated as CASSFGTGSGEQYF.

The chain employs TRBV5-5 and TRBJ1-1; D perhaps matches TRBD1 (5 bases). Germline lookup yields CDR1 SGHKS and CDR2 YYEKEE (reference sequence). V gave up 1 base and J gave up 3 bases, with 7 bases separating them. The length of the CDR3 is 13 residues. The CDR3 DNA follows: TGTGCCAGCAGCTTGTGGGGGGACACTGAAGCTTTCTTT. It yields the protein CASSLWGDTEAFF.

This chain uses TRBV11-2 with TRBJ1-2, with TRBD1 matching over 9 bases. V shed 5 bases and J 10 bases; nucleotides not matched to a gene: 14. Germline V gives CDR1 SGHAT, CDR2 FQNNGV. The CDR3 has 15 residues. In DNA, the CDR3 is TGTGCCAGCAGCCACACACGGGGACAGGGAGTTGTCTACACCTTC. It yields the protein CASSHTRGQGVVYTF.

This clone was found a few times. The chain carries TRBV4-2 and TRBJ2-2; D call uncertain. V shed 0 bases and J shed 4 bases, with 9 bases lying between them. The CDR3 is made up of 15 amino acids. Germline values: CDR1 LGHNA, CDR2 YNFKEQ. CDR3 coding DNA: TGTGCCAGCAGCCAAGACTCCTATAGCACCGGGGAGCTGTTTTTT. This encodes CASSQDSYSTGELFF.

The gene calls are TRBV2 and TRBJ1-2, with 8 bases aligning to TRBD1. The CDR3 extends over 15 amino acids. With 5 bases clipped from V and 2 bases from J, the junction kept 7 bases outside the gene matches. Germline assignment: CDR1 SNHLY and CDR2 FYNNEI. The CDR3 nucleotides read TGTGCCAGCAGTCGGACCGACAGGGGAAACTATGGCTACACCTTC. This codes for CASSRTDRGNYGYTF.

The chain has TRBV5-6 and TRBJ1-4; TRBD1 is a possible D gene (5 bases). V dropped 0 bases and J dropped 3 bases, with 6 bases sitting between them. From germline, CDR1 is SGHDT and CDR2 YYEEEE. The CDR3 runs 14 residues. The CDR3 reads CASSLVRANEKLFF. Here the CDR3 DNA reads TGTGCCAGCAGCTTGGTCAGGGCTAATGAAAAACTGTTTTTT.

The rearrangement links TRBV5-5 to TRBJ2-5, with 8 bases lining up with TRBD2. Germline CDR1 reads SGHKS; CDR2 reads YYEKEE (reference sequence). The CDR3 contains 18 residues. V was pared by 0 bases and J by 0 bases, with 10 bases of the junction left unmatched. CDR3 in amino acids: CASSLALSSGAYQETQYF. For the CDR3, the DNA is TGTGCCAGCAGCTTGGCCTTGAGTAGCGGGGCTTACCAAGAGACCCAGTACTTC.

The chain employs TRBV6-6 and TRBJ1-2; D perhaps matches TRBD1 (5 bases). CDR1 is MNHNY and CDR2 is SVGAGI in the germline V gene (reference sequence). Trimming took 2 bases from V and 0 from J, leaving 10 bases between them. This CDR3 has 15 amino acids. CDR3 nucleotide sequence: TGTGCCAGCAGTTACGGGGAGGGACCTAACTATGGCTACACCTTC. Its protein is CASSYGEGPNYGYTF.

J is TRBJ2-3 and V is TRBV6-5, with TRBD2 matching over 7 bases. CDR3 length: 12 residues. Per germline, CDR1 MNHEY and CDR2 SVGAGI. The J segment lost 8 bases and the V segment lost 8 bases, leaving 7 bases of the junction unmatched. CDR3 coding DNA: TGTGCCAGCGGGGGAGGGCGAGGTACGCAGTATTTT. Translating gives CASGGGRGTQYF.

The V call is TRBV11-3, the J call TRBJ2-5; TRBD2 matches 10 bases. The CDR3 runs 15 residues. V was clipped by 5 bases and J by 5 bases; unmatched bases: 8. Germline assignment: CDR1 SGHNT and CDR2 YENEEA. The CDR3: CASSLSGGAGETQYF. The CDR3 DNA reads as TGTGCCAGCAGCCTCAGCGGGGGGGCCGGTGAGACCCAGTACTTC.

V is TRBV7-3 and J is TRBJ1-1, with D hard to call. The CDR3 has 15 residues. CDR1 SGHTA and CDR2 FQGTGA come from the germline V gene. Trimming removed 1 base from V and 4 bases from J, with 13 bases in between. In DNA form, the CDR3 reads TGTGCCAGCAGCTTAAGTCGAGTTGCGGGCACTGAAGCTTTCTTT. Translation: CASSLSRVAGTEAFF.

This chain joins TRBV12-5 and TRBJ2-3; D gene ambiguous. Per germline, CDR1 LGHNT and CDR2 FRNRAP. CDR3 size: 14 residues. V lost 2 bases and J lost 2, with 8 bases in between. The CDR3 DNA is TGTGCTAGTGGTTTGTTAGGAGCCACAGATACGCAGTATTTT. It encodes CASGLLGATDTQYF.

The rearrangement uses TRBV30 and TRBJ1-1; 8 bases are a match to TRBD1. Germline V CDR1 and CDR2: GTSNPN, SVGIG (reference sequence). The V gene end was trimmed by 0 bases and the J gene end by 1 base; junction bases not matched to a gene: 4. CDR3 length: 15 amino acids. As DNA, the CDR3 is TGTGCCTGGAGTGTCCCTGACAGGGGGAACACTGAAGCTTTCTTT. Its protein product is CAWSVPDRGNTEAFF. Based on the CDR3 plus reference TRBV30 and TRBJ1-1, the full variable domain is SQTIHQWPATLVQPVGSPLSLECTVEGTSNPNLYWYRQAAGRGLQLLFYSVGIGQISSEVPQNLSASRPQDRQFILSSKKLLLSDSGFYLCAWSVPDRGNTEAFFGQGTRLTVV.

This clone was seen once. The CDR3 DNA reads as TGCGCCAGCAGCTTGAAGTCAGGGGGAAACAATGAGCAGTTCTTC. It translates to CASSLKSGGNNEQFF. The rearrangement links TRBV5-1 to TRBJ2-1; TRBD1 matches at 7 bases. Germline trimming cut 1 base from V and 5 bases from J; bases unmatched to any gene: 6. The CDR3 sequence is 15 residues long. The germline V gene has CDR1 SGHRS and CDR2 YFSETQ.